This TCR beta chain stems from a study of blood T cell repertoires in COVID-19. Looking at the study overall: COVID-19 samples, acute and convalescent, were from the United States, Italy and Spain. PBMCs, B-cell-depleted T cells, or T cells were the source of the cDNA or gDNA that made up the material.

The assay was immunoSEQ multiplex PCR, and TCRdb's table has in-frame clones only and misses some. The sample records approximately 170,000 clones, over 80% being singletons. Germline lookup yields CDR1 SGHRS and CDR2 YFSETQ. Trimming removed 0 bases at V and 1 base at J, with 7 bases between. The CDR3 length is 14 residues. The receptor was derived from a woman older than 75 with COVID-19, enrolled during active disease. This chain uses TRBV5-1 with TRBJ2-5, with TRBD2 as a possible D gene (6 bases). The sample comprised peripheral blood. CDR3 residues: CASSLGDFQETQYF. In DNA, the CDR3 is TGCGCCAGCAGCTTGGGGGACTTCCAAGAGACCCAGTACTTC.